The source of this TCR beta chain is a study of T-cell memory formation after mild COVID-19. Study-level information: Clusters were largely donor specific. Study-wide results and caveats: Several responding clones turned up in pre-infection memory, indicating that cross-reactive memory may have taken part.

There are a few counts of this clonotype. What it binds is unknown. V lost 1 base and J lost 5, with 6 bases in between. Germline CDR1 reads LGHDT; CDR2 reads YNNKEL (reference sequence). This CDR3 contains 12 residues. TCRdb re-called the 5' RACE reads through MiXCR, storing one row per CDR3 protein. The table has about 400,000 distinct CDR3 sequences, approximately 24% seen once. This sequence joins TRBV3-1 and TRBJ2-7, with D uncertain. The sample was PBMCs or a T cell subset sorted from them (not recorded which). The sequence was collected from an adult woman who had mild COVID-19 (a few samples of this study predate the infection). Cell type and time point are not known. The CDR3 is CASSQVSNEQYF. CDR3 bases: TGTGCCAGCAGCCAAGTCAGTAACGAGCAGTACTTC.